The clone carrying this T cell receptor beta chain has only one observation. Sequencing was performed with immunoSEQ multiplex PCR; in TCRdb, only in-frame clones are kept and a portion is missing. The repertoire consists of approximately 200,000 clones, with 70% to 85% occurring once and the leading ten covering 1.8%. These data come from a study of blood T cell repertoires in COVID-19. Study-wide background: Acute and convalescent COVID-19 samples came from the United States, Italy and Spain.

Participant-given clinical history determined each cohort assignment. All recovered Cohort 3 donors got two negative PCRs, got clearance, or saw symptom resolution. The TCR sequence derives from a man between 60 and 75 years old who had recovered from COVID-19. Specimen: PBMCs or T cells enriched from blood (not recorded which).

The DNA of the CDR3 is TGTGCCAGCAGCCAAGATCGGGGCAGGGGGAGGTACGAGCAGTACTTC. It encodes CASSQDRGRGRYEQYF. The chain employs TRBV4-2 and TRBJ2-7; D perhaps matches TRBD1 (7 bases). There are 16 residues in the CDR3. Germline CDR1 is LGHNA and CDR2 is YNFKEQ. The V end lost 0 bases, the J end lost 4 bases, and 16 bases lay between the germline ends.